This paragraph covers one T cell receptor beta chain sequence. Each TCR library consumed approximately 3,500 ng of total RNA. TCRdb derives one entry per CDR3 protein from the 5' RACE reads, leaving out DNA. Here the sample table reports fewer than 450,000 distinct CDR3 sequences. The data derive from a study of monozygotic twins with inflammatory bowel disease. The CDR3 runs 14 residues. This TCR came from a human donor with ulcerative colitis or Crohn's disease, or a healthy co-twin of an affected twin (not recorded which). The chain joins TRBV12-3 or TRBV12-4 to TRBJ1-4; lacking DNA, the TRBD1 call made by TCRdb goes unchecked. Sample: blood. CDR3 loop: CASRLTGGGEKLFF.